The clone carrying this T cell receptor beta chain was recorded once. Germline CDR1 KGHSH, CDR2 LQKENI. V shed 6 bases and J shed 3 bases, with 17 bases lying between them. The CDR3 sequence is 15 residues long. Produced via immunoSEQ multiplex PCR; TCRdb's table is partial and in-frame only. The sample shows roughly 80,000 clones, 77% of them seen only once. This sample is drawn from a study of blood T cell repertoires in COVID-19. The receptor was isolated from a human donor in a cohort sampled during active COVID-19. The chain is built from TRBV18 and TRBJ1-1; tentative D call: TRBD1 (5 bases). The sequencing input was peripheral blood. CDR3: CASSRDGGKYTEAFF. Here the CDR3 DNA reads TGTGCCAGCTCCCGTGACGGGGGGAAGTACACTGAAGCTTTCTTT. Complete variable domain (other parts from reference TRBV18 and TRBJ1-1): NAGVMQNPRHLVRRRGQEARLRCSPMKGHSHVYWYRQLPEEGLKFMVYLQKENIIDESGMPKERFSAEFPKEGPSILRIQQVVRGDSAAYFCASSRDGGKYTEAFFGQGTRLTVV.